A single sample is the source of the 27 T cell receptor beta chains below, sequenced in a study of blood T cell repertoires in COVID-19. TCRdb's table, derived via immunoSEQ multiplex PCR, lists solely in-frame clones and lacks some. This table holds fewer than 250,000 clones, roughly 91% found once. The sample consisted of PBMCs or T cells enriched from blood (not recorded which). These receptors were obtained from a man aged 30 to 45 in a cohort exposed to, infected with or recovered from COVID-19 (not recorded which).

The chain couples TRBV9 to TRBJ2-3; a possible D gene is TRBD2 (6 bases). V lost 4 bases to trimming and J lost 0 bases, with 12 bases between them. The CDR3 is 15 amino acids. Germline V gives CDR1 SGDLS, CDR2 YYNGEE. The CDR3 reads CASSFERVSTDTQYF. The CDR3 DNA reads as TGTGCCAGCAGCTTCGAGCGGGTTAGCACAGATACGCAGTATTTT.

The CDR3 loop reads CASSEAGGVDTQYF. CDR3 sequence (DNA): TGTGCCAGCAGTGAGGCGGGGGGGGTGGATACGCAGTATTTT. The chain has TRBV6-1 and TRBJ2-3; TRBD2 matches 9 bases. The CDR3 is made up of 14 amino acids. The germline CDR1 and CDR2 sequences are MNHNS and SASEGT. Trimming removed 3 bases from V and 6 bases from J; junction bases left unmatched: 4.

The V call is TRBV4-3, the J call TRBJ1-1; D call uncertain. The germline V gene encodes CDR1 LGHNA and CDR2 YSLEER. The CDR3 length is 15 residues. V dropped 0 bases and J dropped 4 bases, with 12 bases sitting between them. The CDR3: CASSQDGYPGTEAFF. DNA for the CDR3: TGCGCCAGCAGCCAAGATGGGTATCCGGGCACTGAAGCTTTCTTT.

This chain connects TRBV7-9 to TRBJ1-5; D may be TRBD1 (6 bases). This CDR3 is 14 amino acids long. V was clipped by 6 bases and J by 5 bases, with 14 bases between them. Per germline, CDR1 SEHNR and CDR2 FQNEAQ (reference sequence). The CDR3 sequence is CASSPGQSYQPQHF. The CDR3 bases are TGTGCCAGCAGTCCTGGACAGAGCTATCAGCCCCAGCATTTT.

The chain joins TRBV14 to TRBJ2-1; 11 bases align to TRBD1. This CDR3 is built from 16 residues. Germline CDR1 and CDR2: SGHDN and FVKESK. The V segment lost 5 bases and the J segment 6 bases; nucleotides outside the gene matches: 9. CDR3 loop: CASSAPPGTGGNEQFF. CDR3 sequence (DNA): TGTGCCAGCAGCGCACCCCCCGGGACAGGGGGCAATGAGCAGTTCTTC.

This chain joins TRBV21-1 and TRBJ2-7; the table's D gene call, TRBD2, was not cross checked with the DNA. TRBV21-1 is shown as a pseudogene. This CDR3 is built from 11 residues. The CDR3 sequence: CASSTYYEQYF. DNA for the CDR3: TGTGCCAGCAGCACCTATTACGAGCAGTACTTC.

This chain's CDR3 is CASSLLLVASGSSTDTQYF. CDR3 DNA: TGTGCCAGCAGTTTACTCCTGGTGGCTAGCGGGAGCAGCACAGATACGCAGTATTTT. The rearrangement joins TRBV28 to TRBJ2-3, with TRBD2 identical over 10 bases. Trimming cost V 2 bases and J 0 bases; bases outside gene matches: 11. This CDR3 spans 19 amino acids. Germline-derived CDR1 and CDR2 are MDHEN and SYDVKM.

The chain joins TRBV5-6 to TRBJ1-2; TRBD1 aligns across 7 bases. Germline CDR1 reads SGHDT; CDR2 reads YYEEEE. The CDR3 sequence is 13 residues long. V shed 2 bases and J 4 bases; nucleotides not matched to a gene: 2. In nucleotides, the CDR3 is TGTGCCAGCAGCTTCGCAGGGGGCTATGGCTACACCTTC. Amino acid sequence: CASSFAGGYGYTF.

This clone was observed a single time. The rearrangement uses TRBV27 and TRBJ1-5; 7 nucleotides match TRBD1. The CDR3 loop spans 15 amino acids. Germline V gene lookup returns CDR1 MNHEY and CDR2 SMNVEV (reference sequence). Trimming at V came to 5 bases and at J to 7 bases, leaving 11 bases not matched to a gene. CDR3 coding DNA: TGTGCCAGCAGTAGAACCGACAGGGATAGGCAGCCCCAGCATTTT. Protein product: CASSRTDRDRQPQHF.

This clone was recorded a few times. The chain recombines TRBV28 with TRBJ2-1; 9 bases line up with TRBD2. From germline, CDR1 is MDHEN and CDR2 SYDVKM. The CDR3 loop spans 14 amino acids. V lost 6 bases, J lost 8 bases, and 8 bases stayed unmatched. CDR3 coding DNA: TGTGCCAGCAGATGGACCGGGACTAGCCATGAGCAGTTCTTC. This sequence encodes CASRWTGTSHEQFF.

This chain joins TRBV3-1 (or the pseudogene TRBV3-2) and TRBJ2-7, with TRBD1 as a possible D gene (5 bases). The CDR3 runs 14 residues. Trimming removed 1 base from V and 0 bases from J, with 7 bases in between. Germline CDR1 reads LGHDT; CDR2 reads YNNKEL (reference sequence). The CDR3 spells CASSQADSSYEQYF. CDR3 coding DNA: TGTGCCAGCAGCCAAGCTGACAGCTCCTACGAGCAGTACTTC.

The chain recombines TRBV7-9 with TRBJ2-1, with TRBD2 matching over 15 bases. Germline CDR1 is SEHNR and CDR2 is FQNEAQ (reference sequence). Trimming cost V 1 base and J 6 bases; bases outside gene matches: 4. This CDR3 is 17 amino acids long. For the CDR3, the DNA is TGTGCCAGCAGCTTAGAGGGACTAGCGGGAGGTTCCAATGAGCAGTTCTTC. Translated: CASSLEGLAGGSNEQFF.

CDR3 in DNA: TGCGCCAGCAGCTTCCTAGCGGGAGAGTACCACGAGCAGTACTTC. Translation gives CASSFLAGEYHEQYF. The chain joins TRBV5-1 to TRBJ2-7, with 10 nucleotides matching TRBD2. Germline lookup yields CDR1 SGHRS and CDR2 YFSETQ. CDR3 length: 15 amino acids. Germline trimming cut 2 bases from V and 5 bases from J; bases unmatched to any gene: 7.

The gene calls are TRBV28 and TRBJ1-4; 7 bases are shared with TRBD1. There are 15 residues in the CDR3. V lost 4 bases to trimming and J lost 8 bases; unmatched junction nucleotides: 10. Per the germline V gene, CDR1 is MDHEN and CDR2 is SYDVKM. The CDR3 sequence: CASSSPGTENEKLFF. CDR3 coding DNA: TGTGCCAGCAGTTCCCCCGGGACAGAAAACGAAAAACTGTTTTTT.

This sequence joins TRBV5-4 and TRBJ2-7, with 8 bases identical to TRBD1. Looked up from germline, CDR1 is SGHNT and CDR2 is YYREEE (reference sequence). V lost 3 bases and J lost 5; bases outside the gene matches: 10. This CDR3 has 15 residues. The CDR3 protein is CASSSVGQGLHEQYF. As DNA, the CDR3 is TGTGCCAGCAGCTCGGTAGGACAGGGCCTCCACGAGCAGTACTTC.

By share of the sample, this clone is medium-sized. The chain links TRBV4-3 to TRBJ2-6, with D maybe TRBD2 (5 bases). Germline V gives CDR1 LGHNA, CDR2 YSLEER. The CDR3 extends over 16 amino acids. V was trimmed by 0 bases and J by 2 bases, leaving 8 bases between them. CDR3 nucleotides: TGCGCCAGCAGCCAAGATGCCGGGGCTGGGGCCAACGTCCTGACTTTC. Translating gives CASSQDAGAGANVLTF.

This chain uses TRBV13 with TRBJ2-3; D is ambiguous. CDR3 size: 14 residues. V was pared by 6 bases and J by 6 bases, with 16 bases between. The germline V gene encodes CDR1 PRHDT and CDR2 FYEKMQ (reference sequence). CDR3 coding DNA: TGTGCCAGCAGTCTGCTCCCGGAGAGGGATACGCAGTATTTT. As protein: CASSLLPERDTQYF.

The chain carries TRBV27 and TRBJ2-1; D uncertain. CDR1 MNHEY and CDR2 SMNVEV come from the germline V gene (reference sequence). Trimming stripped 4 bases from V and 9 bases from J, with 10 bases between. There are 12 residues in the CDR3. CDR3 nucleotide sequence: TGTGCCAGCAGTTCCGTTTCCCGTGAGCAGTTCTTC. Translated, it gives CASSSVSREQFF.

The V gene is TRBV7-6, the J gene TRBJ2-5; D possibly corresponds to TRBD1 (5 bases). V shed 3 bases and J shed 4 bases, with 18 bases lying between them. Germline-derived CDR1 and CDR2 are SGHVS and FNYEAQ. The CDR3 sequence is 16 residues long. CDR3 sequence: CASSFAPAGPRETQYF. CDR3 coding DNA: TGTGCCAGCAGCTTTGCCCCTGCAGGGCCCCGAGAGACCCAGTACTTC.

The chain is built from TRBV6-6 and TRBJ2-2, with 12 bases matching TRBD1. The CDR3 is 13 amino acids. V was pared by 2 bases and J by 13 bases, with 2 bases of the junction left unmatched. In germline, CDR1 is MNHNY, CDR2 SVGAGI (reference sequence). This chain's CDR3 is CASSYGTGGGLFF. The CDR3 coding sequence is TGTGCCAGCAGTTACGGGACAGGGGGCGGGCTGTTTTTT.

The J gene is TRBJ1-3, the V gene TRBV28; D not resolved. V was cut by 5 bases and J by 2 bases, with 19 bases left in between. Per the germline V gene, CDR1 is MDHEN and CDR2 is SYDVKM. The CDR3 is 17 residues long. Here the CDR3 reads CASSTILMEAAGNTIYF. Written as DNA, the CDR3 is TGTGCCAGCAGTACAATATTAATGGAGGCCGCTGGAAACACCATATATTTT. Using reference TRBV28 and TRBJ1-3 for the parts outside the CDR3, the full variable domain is DVKVTQSSRYLVKRTGEKVFLECVQDMDHENMFWYRQDPGLGLRLIYFSYDVKMKEKGDIPEGYSVSREKKERFSLILESASTNQTSMYLCASSTILMEAAGNTIYFGEGSWLTVV.

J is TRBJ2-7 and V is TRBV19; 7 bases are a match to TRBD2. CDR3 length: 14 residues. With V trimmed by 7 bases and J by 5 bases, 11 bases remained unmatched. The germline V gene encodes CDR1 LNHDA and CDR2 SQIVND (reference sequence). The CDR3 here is CASTPGEGLHEQYF. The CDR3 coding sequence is TGTGCCAGTACCCCGGGGGAGGGGCTCCACGAGCAGTACTTC. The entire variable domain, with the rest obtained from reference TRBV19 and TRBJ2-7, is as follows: DGGITQSPKYLFRKEGQNVTLSCEQNLNHDAMYWYRQDPGQGLRLIYYSQIVNDFQKGDIAEGYSVSREKKESFPLTVTSAQKNPTAFYLCASTPGEGLHEQYFGPGTRLTVT.

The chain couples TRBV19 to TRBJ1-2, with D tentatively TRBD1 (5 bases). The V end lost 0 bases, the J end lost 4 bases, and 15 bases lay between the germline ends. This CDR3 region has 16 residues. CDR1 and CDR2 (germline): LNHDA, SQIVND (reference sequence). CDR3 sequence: CASSIDRRQGAYGYTF. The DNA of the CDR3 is TGTGCCAGTAGTATAGATCGTCGGCAGGGCGCCTATGGCTACACCTTC.

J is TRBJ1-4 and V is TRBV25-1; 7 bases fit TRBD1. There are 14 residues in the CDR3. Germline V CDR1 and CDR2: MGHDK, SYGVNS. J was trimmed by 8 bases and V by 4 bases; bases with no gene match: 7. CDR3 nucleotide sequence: TGTGCCAGCAGTGGAACAGGGGAGGCAGAAAAACTGTTTTTT. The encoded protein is CASSGTGEAEKLFF.

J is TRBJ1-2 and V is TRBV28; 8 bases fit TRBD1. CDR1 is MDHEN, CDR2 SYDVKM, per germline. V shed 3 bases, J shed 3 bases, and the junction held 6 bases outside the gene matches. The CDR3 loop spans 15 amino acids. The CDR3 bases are TGTGCCAGCAGTTTCCGCCTGACAGGGGACTATGGCTACACCTTC. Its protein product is CASSFRLTGDYGYTF.

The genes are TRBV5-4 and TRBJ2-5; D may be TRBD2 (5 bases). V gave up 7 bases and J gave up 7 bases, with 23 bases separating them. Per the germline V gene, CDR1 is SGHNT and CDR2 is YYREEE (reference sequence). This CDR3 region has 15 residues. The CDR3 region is CASDDGGSQRGTQYF. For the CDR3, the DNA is TGTGCCAGCGACGACGGAGGCAGCCAGCGCGGGACCCAGTACTTC.

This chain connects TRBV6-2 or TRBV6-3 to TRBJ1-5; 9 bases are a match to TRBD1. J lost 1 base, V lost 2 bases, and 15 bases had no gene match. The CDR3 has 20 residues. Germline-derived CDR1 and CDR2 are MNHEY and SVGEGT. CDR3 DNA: TGTGCCAGCAGTTACGAACCAAGGACAGGGGTAATCGAGAGCAATCAGCCCCAGCATTTT. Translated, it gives CASSYEPRTGVIESNQPQHF.